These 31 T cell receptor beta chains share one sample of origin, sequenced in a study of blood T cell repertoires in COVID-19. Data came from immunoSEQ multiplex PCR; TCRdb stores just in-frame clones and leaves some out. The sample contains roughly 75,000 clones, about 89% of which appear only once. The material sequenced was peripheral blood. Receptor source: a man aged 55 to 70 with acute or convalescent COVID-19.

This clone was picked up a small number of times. For the CDR3, the DNA is TGTGCCAGCAGTTCCGGACAGGGGGCACGCTCACCCCTCCACTTT. This sequence encodes CASSSGQGARSPLHF. The rearrangement joins TRBV27 to TRBJ1-6, with 11 nucleotides matching TRBD1. Germline V gene data show CDR1 as MNHEY and CDR2 as SMNVEV (reference sequence). Trimming removed 4 bases from V and 10 bases from J; junction bases left unmatched: 6. The CDR3 runs 15 residues.

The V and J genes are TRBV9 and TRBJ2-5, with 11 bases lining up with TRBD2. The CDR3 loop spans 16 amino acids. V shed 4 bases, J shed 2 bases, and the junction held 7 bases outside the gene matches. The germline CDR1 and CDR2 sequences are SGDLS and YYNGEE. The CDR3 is CASSMGLAARQETQYF. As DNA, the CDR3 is TGTGCCAGCAGCATGGGACTAGCGGCCCGACAAGAGACCCAGTACTTC.

CDR3 region: CASLGDKAYEQYF. The CDR3 bases are TGTGCCAGCCTTGGGGACAAAGCCTACGAGCAGTACTTC. V gene TRBV6-6 combines with J gene TRBJ2-7, with D tentatively TRBD1 (6 bases). The CDR3 runs to 13 residues. Germline V gene data show CDR1 as MNHNY and CDR2 as SVGAGI (reference sequence). Trimming cost V 8 bases and J 2 bases, with 13 bases left between them.

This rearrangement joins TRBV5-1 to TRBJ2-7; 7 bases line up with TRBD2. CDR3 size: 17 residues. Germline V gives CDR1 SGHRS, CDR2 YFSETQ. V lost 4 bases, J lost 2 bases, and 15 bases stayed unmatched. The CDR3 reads CASSGGVRTANTYEQYF. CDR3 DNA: TGCGCCAGCAGCGGGGGGGTAAGAACAGCCAATACCTACGAGCAGTACTTC. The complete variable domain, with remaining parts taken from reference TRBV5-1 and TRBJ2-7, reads KAGVTQTPRYLIKTRGQQVTLSCSPISGHRSVSWYQQTPGQGLQFLFEYFSETQRNKGNFPGRFSGRQFSNSRSEMNVSTLELGDSALYLCASSGGVRTANTYEQYFGPGTRLTVT.

Here the CDR3 DNA reads TGTGCCAGTAGTTTATCAGGGGCCCAACCATCGGGCTATGGCTACACCTTC. Its protein is CASSLSGAQPSGYGYTF. This chain links TRBV19 with TRBJ1-2; perhaps TRBD1 as D (6 bases). This CDR3 is 17 amino acids long. CDR1 is LNHDA and CDR2 is SQIVND in the germline V gene (reference sequence). V lost 5 bases and J 4 bases, leaving 23 bases between the germline ends.

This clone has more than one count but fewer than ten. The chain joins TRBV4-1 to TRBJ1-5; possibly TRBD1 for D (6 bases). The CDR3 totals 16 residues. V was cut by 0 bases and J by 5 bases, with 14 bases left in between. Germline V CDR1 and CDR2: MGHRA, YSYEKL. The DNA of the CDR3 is TGCGCCAGCAGCCAAGATCCAGGGGCTTGGGATCAGCCCCAGCATTTT. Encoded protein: CASSQDPGAWDQPQHF.

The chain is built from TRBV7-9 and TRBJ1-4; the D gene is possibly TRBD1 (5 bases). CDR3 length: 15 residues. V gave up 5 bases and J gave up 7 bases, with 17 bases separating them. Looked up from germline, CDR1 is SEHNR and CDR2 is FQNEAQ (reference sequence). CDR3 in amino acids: CASSPRGGEGEKLFF. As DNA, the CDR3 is TGTGCCAGCAGCCCTCGGGGAGGGGAGGGTGAAAAACTGTTTTTT.

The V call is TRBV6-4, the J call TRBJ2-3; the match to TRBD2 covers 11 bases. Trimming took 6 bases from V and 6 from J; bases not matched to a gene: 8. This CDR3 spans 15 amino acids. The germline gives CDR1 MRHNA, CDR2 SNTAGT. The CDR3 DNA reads TGTGCCAGCAGGGCACTAGCGGGAGTCCCCGATACGCAGTATTTT. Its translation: CASRALAGVPDTQYF.

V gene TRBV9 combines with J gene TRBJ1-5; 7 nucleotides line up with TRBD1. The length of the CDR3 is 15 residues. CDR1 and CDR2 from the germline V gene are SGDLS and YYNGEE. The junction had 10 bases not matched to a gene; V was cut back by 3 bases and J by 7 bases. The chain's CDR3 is CASSAQGGVGQPQHF. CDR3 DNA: TGTGCCAGCAGCGCCCAGGGGGGAGTAGGGCAGCCCCAGCATTTT. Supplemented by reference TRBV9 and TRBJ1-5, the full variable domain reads DSGVTQTPKHLITATGQRVTLRCSPRSGDLSVYWYQQSLDQGLQFLIQYYNGEERAKGNILERFSAQQFPDLHSELNLSSLELGDSALYFCASSAQGGVGQPQHFGDGTRLSIL.

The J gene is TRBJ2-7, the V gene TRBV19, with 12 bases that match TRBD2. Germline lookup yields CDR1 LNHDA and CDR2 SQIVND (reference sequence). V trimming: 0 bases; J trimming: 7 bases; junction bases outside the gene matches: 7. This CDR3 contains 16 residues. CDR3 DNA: TGTGCCAGTAGTATAGAGCCTAGCGGGAGGGCCGGTGAGCAGTACTTC. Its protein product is CASSIEPSGRAGEQYF.

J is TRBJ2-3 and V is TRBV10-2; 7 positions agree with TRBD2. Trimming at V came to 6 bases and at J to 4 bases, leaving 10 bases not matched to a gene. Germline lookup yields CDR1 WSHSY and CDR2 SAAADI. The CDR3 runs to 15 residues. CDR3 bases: TGCGCCAGCAGGCCCGGCGGGGGAAGGGCAGATACGCAGTATTTT. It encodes CASRPGGGRADTQYF.

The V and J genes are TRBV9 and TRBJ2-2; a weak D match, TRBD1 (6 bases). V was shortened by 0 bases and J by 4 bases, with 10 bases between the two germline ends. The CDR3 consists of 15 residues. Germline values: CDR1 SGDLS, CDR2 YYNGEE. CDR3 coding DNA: TGTGCCAGCAGCGTAGAACAGGGCATCACCGGGGAGCTGTTTTTT. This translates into CASSVEQGITGELFF.

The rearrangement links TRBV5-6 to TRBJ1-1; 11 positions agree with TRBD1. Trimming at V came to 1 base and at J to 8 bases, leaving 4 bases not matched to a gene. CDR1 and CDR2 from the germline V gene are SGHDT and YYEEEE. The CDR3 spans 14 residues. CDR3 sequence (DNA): TGTGCCAGCAGCTTGTGGGACAGGGGGTTGGAAGCTTTCTTT. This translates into CASSLWDRGLEAFF.

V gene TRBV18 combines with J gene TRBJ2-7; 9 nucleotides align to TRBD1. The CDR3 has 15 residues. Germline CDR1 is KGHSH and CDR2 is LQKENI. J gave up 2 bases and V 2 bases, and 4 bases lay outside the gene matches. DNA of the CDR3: TGTGCCAGCTCACCAACAGGGGGCCCCCCCTACGAGCAGTACTTC. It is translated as CASSPTGGPPYEQYF.

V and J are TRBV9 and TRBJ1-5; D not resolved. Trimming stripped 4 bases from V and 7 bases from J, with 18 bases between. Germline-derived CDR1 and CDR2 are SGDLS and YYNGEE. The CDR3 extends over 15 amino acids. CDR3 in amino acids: CASSPADGPGQPQHF. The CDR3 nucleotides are TGTGCCAGCAGCCCAGCGGACGGCCCGGGGCAGCCCCAGCATTTT.

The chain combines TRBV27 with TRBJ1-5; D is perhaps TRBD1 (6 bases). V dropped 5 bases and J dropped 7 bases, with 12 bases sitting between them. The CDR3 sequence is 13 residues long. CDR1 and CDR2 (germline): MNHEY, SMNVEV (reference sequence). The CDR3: CASSTGPGQPQHF. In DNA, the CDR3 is TGTGCCAGCAGTACAGGGCCAGGGCAGCCCCAGCATTTT.

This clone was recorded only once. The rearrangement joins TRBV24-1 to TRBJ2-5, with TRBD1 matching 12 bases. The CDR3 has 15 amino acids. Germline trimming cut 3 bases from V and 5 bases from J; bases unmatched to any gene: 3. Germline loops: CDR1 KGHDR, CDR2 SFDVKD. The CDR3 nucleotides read TGTGCCACCAGTGATCGGGACAGGGGGCGGGAGACCCAGTACTTC. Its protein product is CATSDRDRGRETQYF.

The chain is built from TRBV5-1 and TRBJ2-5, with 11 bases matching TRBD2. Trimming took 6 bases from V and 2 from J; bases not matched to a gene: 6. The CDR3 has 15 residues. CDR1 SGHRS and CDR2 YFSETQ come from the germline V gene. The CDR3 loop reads CASTGTSGTQETQYF. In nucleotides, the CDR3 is TGCGCCAGCACCGGGACTAGCGGCACTCAAGAGACCCAGTACTTC.

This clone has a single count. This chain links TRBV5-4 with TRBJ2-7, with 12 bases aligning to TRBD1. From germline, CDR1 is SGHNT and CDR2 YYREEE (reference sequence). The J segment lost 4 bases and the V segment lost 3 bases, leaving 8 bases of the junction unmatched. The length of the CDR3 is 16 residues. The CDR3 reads CASSSSPGQGAYEQYF. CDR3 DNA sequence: TGTGCCAGCAGCTCCTCCCCGGGACAGGGGGCTTACGAGCAGTACTTC.

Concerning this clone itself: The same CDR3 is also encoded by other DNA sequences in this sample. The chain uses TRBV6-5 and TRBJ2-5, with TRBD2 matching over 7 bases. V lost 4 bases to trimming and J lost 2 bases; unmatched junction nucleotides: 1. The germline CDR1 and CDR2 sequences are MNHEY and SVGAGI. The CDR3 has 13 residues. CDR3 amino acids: CASSWDYQETQYF. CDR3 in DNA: TGTGCCAGCAGTTGGGACTATCAAGAGACCCAGTACTTC.

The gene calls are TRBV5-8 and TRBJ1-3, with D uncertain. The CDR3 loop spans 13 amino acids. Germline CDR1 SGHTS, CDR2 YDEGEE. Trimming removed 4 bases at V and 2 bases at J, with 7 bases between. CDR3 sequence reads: CASSPSAGNTIYF. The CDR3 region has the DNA TGTGCCAGCAGCCCTTCGGCTGGAAACACCATATATTTT. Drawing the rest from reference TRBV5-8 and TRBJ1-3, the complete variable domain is EAGVTQSPTHLIKTRGQQATLRCSPISGHTSVYWYQQALGLGLQFLLWYDEGEERNRGNFPPRFSGRQFPNYSSELNVNALELEDSALYLCASSPSAGNTIYFGEGSWLTVV.

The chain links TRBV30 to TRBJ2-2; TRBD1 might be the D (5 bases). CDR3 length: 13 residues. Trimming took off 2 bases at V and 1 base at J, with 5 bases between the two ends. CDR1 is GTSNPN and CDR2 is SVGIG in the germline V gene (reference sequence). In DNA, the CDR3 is TGTGCCTGGAGTAGGGGGAACACCGGGGAGCTGTTTTTT. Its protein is CAWSRGNTGELFF.

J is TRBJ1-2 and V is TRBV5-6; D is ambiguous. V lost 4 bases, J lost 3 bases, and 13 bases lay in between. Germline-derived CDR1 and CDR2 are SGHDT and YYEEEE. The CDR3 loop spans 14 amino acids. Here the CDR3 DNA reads TGTGCCAGCAGCCCGGACGTGGGAGACTATGGCTACACCTTC. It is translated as CASSPDVGDYGYTF.

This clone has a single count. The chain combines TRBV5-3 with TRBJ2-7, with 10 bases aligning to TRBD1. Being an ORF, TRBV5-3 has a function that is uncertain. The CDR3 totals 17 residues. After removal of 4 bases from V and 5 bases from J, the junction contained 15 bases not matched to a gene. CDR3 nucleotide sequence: TGTGCCAGAAGCCCTAAATCCGGGACAGGGGAGGAGGACGAGCAGTACTTC. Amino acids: CARSPKSGTGEEDEQYF.

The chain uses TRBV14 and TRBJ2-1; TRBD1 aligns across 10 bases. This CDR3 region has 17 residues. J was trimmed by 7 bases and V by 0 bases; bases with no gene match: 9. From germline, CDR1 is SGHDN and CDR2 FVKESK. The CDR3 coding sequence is TGTGCCAGCAGCCAAGACCTCTGGACAGGGGGATGGAATGAGCAGTTCTTC. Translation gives CASSQDLWTGGWNEQFF.

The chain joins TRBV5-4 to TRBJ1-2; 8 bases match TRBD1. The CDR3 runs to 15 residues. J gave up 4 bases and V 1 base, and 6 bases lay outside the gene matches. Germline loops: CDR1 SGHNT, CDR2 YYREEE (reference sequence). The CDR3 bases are TGTGCCAGCAGCTTGATTCAAGACAGGGGCTATGGCTACACCTTC. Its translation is CASSLIQDRGYGYTF.

The CDR3 nucleotides are TGTGCCAGTAGTATTGGTCGAATCGGTTCACCCCTCCACTTT. It is translated as CASSIGRIGSPLHF. J is TRBJ1-6 and V is TRBV19, with no clear D. Trimming pared 3 bases from V and 9 bases from J, leaving 12 bases between. This CDR3 is 14 amino acids long. From germline, CDR1 is LNHDA and CDR2 SQIVND (reference sequence).

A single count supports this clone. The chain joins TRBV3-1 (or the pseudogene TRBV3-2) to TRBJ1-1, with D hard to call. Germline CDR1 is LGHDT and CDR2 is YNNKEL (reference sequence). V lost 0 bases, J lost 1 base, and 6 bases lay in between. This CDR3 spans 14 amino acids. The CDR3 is CASSQDARNTEAFF. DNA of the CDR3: TGTGCCAGCAGCCAAGACGCGAGGAACACTGAAGCTTTCTTT.

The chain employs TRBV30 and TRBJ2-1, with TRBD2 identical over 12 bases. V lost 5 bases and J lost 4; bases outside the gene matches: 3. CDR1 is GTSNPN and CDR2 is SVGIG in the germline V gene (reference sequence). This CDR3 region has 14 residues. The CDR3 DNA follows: TGTGCCTGGTCGACTAGCGGGGGTTACAATGAGCAGTTCTTC. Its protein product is CAWSTSGGYNEQFF. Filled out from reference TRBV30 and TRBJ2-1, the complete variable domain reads SQTIHQWPATLVQPVGSPLSLECTVEGTSNPNLYWYRQAAGRGLQLLFYSVGIGQISSEVPQNLSASRPQDRQFILSSKKLLLSDSGFYLCAWSTSGGYNEQFFGPGTRLTVL.

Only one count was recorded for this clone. The CDR3 protein is CASSKWTSGTNNEQFF. In nucleotides, the CDR3 is TGTGCCAGCAGCAAATGGACTAGCGGAACTAACAATGAGCAGTTCTTC. The rearrangement uses TRBV21-1 and TRBJ2-1; the table calls TRBD2, which could not be checked here. TRBV21-1 is a known pseudogene. This CDR3 spans 16 amino acids.

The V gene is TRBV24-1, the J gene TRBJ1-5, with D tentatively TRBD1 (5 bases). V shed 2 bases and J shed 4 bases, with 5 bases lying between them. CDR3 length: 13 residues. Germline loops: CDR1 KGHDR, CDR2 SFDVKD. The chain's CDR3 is CATSDSGNQPQHF. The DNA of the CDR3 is TGTGCCACCAGTGATTCAGGGAATCAGCCCCAGCATTTT.